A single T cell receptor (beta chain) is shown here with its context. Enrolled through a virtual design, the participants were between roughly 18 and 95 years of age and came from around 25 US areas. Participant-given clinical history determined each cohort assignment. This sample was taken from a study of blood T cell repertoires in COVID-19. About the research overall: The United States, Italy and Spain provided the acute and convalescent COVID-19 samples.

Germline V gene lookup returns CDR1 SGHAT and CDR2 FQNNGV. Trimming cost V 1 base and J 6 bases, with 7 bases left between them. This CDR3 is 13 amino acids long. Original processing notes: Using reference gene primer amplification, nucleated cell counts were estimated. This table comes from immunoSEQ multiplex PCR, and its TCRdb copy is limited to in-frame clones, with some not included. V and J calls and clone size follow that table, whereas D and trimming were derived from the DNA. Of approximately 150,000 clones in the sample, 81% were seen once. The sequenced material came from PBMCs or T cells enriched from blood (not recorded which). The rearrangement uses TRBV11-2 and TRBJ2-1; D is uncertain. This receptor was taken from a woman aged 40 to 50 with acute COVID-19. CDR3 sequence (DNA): TGTGCCAGCAGCTTAGGTAGAAGCAATGAGCAGTTCTTC. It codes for CASSLGRSNEQFF.